This TCR beta chain was sequenced during a study of blood T cells in healthy people across ages. Broader study findings: Per million T cells, TCR beta diversity dropped roughly linearly as age increased. Changes in expanded clonotypes were possibly confounded, as the CMV status of donors was unknown.

This CDR3 is 14 amino acids long. Germline values: CDR1 ENHRY, CDR2 SYGVKD. V was shortened by 2 bases and J by 1 base, with 8 bases between the two germline ends. Then a second PCR, running about 6 to 11 cycles, was carried out with a sample-barcoded 5' primer and a J-beta primer mix. TCRdb redid the calling of the 5' RACE reads with MiXCR, one entry per CDR3 protein. The profile shows 800,000 to 1,000,000 distinct CDR3 sequences, under 50% of them singletons. On this clonotype: What it binds is unknown.

Sequencing was performed on blood. The TCR comes from a man aged 25 to 45 in good health. This chain joins TRBV10-3 and TRBJ1-1; D not resolved. Here the CDR3 reads CAISEVGPNTEAFF. Written as DNA, the CDR3 is TGTGCCATCAGTGAGGTAGGGCCGAACACTGAAGCTTTCTTT.